This entry describes one T cell receptor (beta chain). Its target is unknown. Profiled with immunoSEQ multiplex PCR; TCRdb holds only in-frame clones, not every one. The sample holds about 86,000 clones, about 78% seen once. This CDR3 has 14 residues. Trimming left V 3 bases short and J 2 bases short, with 10 bases between. Germline-derived CDR1 and CDR2 are MNHNS and SASEGT. These data come from a study of T cell responses to AZD1222 COVID-19 vaccine. Study-wide results and caveats: Nearly half of spike-specific TCRs reportedly target variant regions that are unmutated in the B.1.351 and B.1.1.7 variants. There were vaccine-associated CD4 TCRs across spike, dominant at 160-218 and 743-854. After the peak T cell response, and only then, were repertoires sampled.

The receptor was derived from an adult in good health. Sequencing used peripheral blood, obtained on day 0 of AZD1222 vaccination. V is TRBV6-1 and J is TRBJ1-2; D not resolved. The CDR3 is CASSELMFNYGYTF. For the CDR3, the DNA is TGTGCCAGCAGTGAGTTAATGTTCAACTATGGCTACACCTTC.